The clone carrying this T cell receptor (beta chain) was detected only once. A read error may produce the germline difference seen at one junction end. Profiling of TCR beta VDJ combinations and CDR3 sequences used genomic DNA as template. Via MiXCR, TCRdb re-called the reads, giving one row per CDR3 protein. Of approximately 250,000 distinct CDR3 sequences listed, approximately 82% are singletons. Germline V gene data show CDR1 as SGDLS and CDR2 as YYNGEE. This CDR3 has 14 amino acids. These data come from a study of CD8+CD57+ T cells in acquired aplastic anemia. Sequencing involved patients with CD8+CD57+ cell expansion previously shown by flow cytometry.

Material: sorted CD4+, CD8+, or CD8+CD57+ T cells (not recorded which) from PBMCs. V gene TRBV9 combines with J gene TRBJ2-3, with D perhaps given as TRBD1 or TRBD2 (5 bases each). The clonotype originates from a human donor with aplastic anemia. The CDR3 region has the DNA TGTGCCAGCAGCTCCGACAGCGGCCCCGATAAGCAACATTTT. Translating it yields CASSSDSGPDKQHF.